Given below is one T cell receptor beta chain in context. Its recognized antigen is unknown. Base-call qualities are not available, and no considerably larger clone is one nucleotide away. At diagnosis, peripheral blood, uninvolved tumor-adjacent lung and tumor were collected and stored as a combination of fresh-frozen and FFPE material. For TCR repertoire profiling, the blood samples were analyzed as peripheral blood mononuclear cells. TCR beta CDR3 regions were sequenced from DNA using the immunoSEQ Assay. As for how the authors treated the data: T cell density was computed as TCR beta template counts normalized to usable DNA estimated by amplifying housekeeping genes. Richness was estimated using the preseqR package, with extrapolation to 400,000 templates for PBMC samples and to 120,000 templates for tissue samples. Clonality was taken to be one minus Pielou's evenness. To identify tissue-enriched TCRs, differential abundance testing was run on productive amino-acid clonotypes with a minimum total count of 5 and an alpha of 0.1. The Jaccard Index and the Morisita Overlap Index were used to measure how much the repertoires overlapped between compartments. GLIPH grouped TCR beta CDR3s together with public tetramer-defined viral CDR3s, and a viral motif had to include at least three viral sequences and also show V-gene enrichment. The immuneACCESS repertoire file appears here via TCRdb, limited to in-frame rearrangements. These files lack a portion of the clones; in checked studies, under half of the deficit traces to unresolved V genes, and the cause of the others is not known. The D gene and trimming were derived from the DNA, and the V and J assignments and clone size from that table. For this sample the table gives tens of thousands of clones, of which 70% to 90% were detected only once. The ten biggest clones cover more than 15% of the sample.

CDR1 and CDR2, per the germline V gene, are SNHLY and FYNNEI. The trim is 4 bases for V and 3 bases for J, with a gap of 13 bases between the germline ends. From its cysteine to its phenylalanine, the CDR3 spans 15 amino acids. Just the 45-base CDR3 DNA is kept, in frame starting at base 1. This sample is drawn from a study of T cells in localized non-small cell lung cancer (dated by TCRdb to 2020 to 2021). Broadly, across the study: Comparing tumors with uninvolved tumor-adjacent lungs, the study looked at the T cell repertoires of 200 to 250 patients with early-stage NSCLC. Of the NSCLC patients, 120 to 150 were male and around 97 were female, and the mean age was around 66 years. The cohort consisted of 200 to 250 treatment-naive NSCLC patients whose localized lung tumors had been resected. Findings and caveats that apply to the study as a whole: Because multi-region tumor sequencing was not performed, intratumor heterogeneity could not be ruled out. Uninvolved tumor-adjacent lung showed the highest T cell clonality, higher than tumor, which suggests more focused antigenic responses in the uninvolved tumor-adjacent lung. Higher T cell density in blood was associated with longer overall survival, whereas higher clonality in adjacent lung was associated with shorter survival. Because of the exploratory design, TCR variables were selected using unadjusted p-values without false-discovery rate correction. Of the top 100 tumor clones, a median of 57 were detected in paired uninvolved adjacent lung; around 30 were also among that lung's top 100.

The material sequenced was peripheral blood, taken before any cancer treatment. The chain is encoded by TRBV2 joined to TRBJ1-5, with no reliable assignment of the D segment. This receptor was identified in a male donor aged 60 or older with stage III squamous cell lung carcinoma. The CDR3 amino acid sequence is: CASSVLANSNQPQHF. The sequence in DNA is TGTGCCAGCAGTGTCCTCGCGAACTCCAATCAGCCCCAGCATTTT. Beyond the CDR3, the reference TRBV2 and TRBJ1-5 genes provide the residues; the full variable domain reads: EPEVTQTPSHQVTQMGQEVILRCVPISNHLYFYWYRQILGQKVEFLVSFYNNEISEKSEIFDDQFSVERPDGSNFTLKIRSTKLEDSAMYFCASSVLANSNQPQHFGDGTRLSIL.